A single T cell receptor (beta chain) is shown here with its context. The antigen is not known. The sample belongs to a study of cytomegalovirus exposure and HLA in healthy donors. Study-wide results and caveats: Later analysis showed most CMV-associated TCR beta chains appearing HLA-restricted. Prior analysis indicated that the majority of TCR beta V segments exhibited productivity approximately 87% or approximately 30% of the time.

This CDR3 is 18 amino acids long. V gave up 0 bases and J gave up 0 bases; unmatched junction bases: 3. The germline gives CDR1 SGDLS, CDR2 YYNGEE. The study ran its PCR with 60 Vbeta and 13 Jbeta primers. Assay used: immunoSEQ multiplex PCR; TCRdb lists only in-frame clones, some missing. The data show 55,000 to 65,000 clones, and the top ten clones hold approximately 4%. The sample comprised PBMCs. The sequence derives from a woman aged 18-29 years in good health and CMV-seronegative. The rearrangement joins TRBV9 to TRBJ2-6; 10 nucleotides agree with TRBD2. The CDR3 sequence: CASSVVSGGYSGANVLTF. CDR3 in DNA: TGTGCCAGCAGCGTAGTTAGCGGGGGGTACTCTGGGGCCAACGTCCTGACTTTC.